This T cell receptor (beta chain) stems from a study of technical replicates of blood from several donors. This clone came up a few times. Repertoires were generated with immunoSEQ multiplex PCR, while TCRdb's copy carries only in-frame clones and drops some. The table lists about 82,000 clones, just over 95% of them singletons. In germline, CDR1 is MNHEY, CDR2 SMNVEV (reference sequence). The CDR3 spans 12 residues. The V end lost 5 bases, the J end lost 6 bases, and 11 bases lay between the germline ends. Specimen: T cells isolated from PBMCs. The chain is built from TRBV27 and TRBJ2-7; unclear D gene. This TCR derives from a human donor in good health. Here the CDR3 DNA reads TGTGCCAGCAGTCAAGGTGCTAGCGAGCAGTACTTC. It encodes CASSQGASEQYF.